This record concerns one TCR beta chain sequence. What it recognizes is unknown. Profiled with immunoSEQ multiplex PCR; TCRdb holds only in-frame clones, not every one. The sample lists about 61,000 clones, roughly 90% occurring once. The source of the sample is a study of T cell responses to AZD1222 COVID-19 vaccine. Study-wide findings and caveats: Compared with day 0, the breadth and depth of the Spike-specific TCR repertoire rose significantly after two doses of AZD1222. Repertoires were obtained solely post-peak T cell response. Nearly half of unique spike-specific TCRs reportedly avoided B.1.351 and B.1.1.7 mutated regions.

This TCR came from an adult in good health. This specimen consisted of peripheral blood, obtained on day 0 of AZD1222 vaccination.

CDR3: CASSQGSRANYGYTF. CDR3 sequence (DNA): TGTGCCAGCAGCCAAGGGTCTAGGGCTAACTATGGCTACACCTTC. The chain joins TRBV3-1 (or the pseudogene TRBV3-2) to TRBJ1-2; no firm D call. From germline, CDR1 is LGHDT and CDR2 YNNKEL (reference sequence). The CDR3 runs 15 residues. Between the trimmed V and J ends, which lost 1 base and 0 bases, there was a span of 9 bases.